The present T cell receptor (beta chain) was sequenced within a study of T cell repertoires in cytomegalovirus infection. Study as a whole: Indications came from public TCR beta signatures; they pointed to CMV infection and to a matching HLA type.

TCRdb independently ran MiXCR on the reads; one entry per CDR3 protein. The table has about 530,000 distinct CDR3 sequences, about a quarter seen once. This clonotype turned up a few times. Its cognate antigen is unknown. Study outcomes and limitations: Totalled public TCR beta family frequency picked out people who carried CMV plus the relevant HLA. Dominating the ex vivo response were HLA-C-restricted CMV-specific TCR beta clonotypes.

The CDR3 is made up of 16 amino acids. V was trimmed by 6 bases and J by 0 bases, leaving 15 bases between them. The TCR comes from a human donor in good health (CMV status not recorded). Some clones in this sample may be carry-over from other donors' samples. Specimen: PBMCs. The chain recombines TRBV12-3 or TRBV12-4 with TRBJ1-5; TRBD1 is a possible D gene (5 bases). CDR3 loop: CASSQVGGYSNQPQHF. The DNA for the CDR3 is TGTGCCAGCAGCCAGGTGGGGGGATATAGCAATCAGCCCCAGCATTTT.